The source of this T cell receptor beta chain is a study of blood T cell repertoires in COVID-19. Overall study context: Collection of acute and convalescent COVID-19 samples took place in the United States, Italy and Spain. In each case, the material was cDNA or gDNA derived from T cells, B-cell-depleted T cells, or PBMCs.

Germline CDR1 reads LGHNA; CDR2 reads YSLEER. This CDR3 has 14 amino acids. The V end was cut by 5 bases, the J end by 7 bases, with 14 bases between. In the original processing: Scientists estimated how many nucleated cells there were by amplifying reference gene primers. Profiling relied on immunoSEQ multiplex PCR, and the TCRdb table lists in-frame clones only, not all of them. The V and J calls and clone size are taken from that table; D and trimming were inferred from the DNA. The table has 200,000 to 300,000 clones, around nine tenths seen once. Sequencing input: peripheral blood. V is TRBV4-3 and J is TRBJ1-4; a weak D match, TRBD1 (5 bases). This receptor was taken from a man aged 25-45 years with active or convalescent COVID-19. The chain's CDR3 is CASSGGWGLEKLFF. The CDR3 DNA sequence: TGCGCCAGCAGCGGCGGCTGGGGCCTTGAAAAACTGTTTTTT.